This T cell receptor beta chain was documented in a study of cytomegalovirus exposure and HLA in healthy donors. Vbeta (60) and Jbeta (13) primers were used in the PCR. The table came from immunoSEQ multiplex PCR; TCRdb's copy has only in-frame clones and leaves some out. This table holds around 150,000 clones, around 76% found once. This clone was observed a few times. Germline CDR1 reads SNHLY; CDR2 reads FYNNEI. Trimming shortened V by 3 bases and J by 5 bases, and 10 bases separated the two germline ends. The CDR3 is made up of 13 amino acids. The chain is built from TRBV2 and TRBJ2-5; possible D gene TRBD1, 5 bases. The sequence derives from a woman aged 40 to 55 in good health and CMV-seronegative. The specimen sequenced was PBMCs. CDR3 sequence: CASSDPRVETQYF. Written as DNA, the CDR3 is TGTGCCAGCAGTGATCCCAGGGTGGAGACCCAGTACTTC. The full variable domain, rest sourced from reference TRBV2 and TRBJ2-5, is EPEVTQTPSHQVTQMGQEVILRCVPISNHLYFYWYRQILGQKVEFLVSFYNNEISEKSEIFDDQFSVERPDGSNFTLKIRSTKLEDSAMYFCASSDPRVETQYFGPGTRLLVL.